What follows describes a single T cell receptor (beta chain). Repertoires were generated with immunoSEQ multiplex PCR, while TCRdb's copy carries only in-frame clones and drops some. The table shows about 12,000 clones, with around 86% occurring only once. The data belong to a study of tumor-infiltrating lymphocytes in localized non-small cell lung cancer. Study background: The cohort mixed smokers and never-smokers, several histologies, and some post-neoadjuvant-chemotherapy samples.

The ends lost 7 bases at V and 7 bases at J; junction bases unmatched: 7. CDR3 length equals 15 residues. CDR1 and CDR2 from the germline V gene are MNHNS and SASEGT. Material for sequencing was lung tumor tissue. The V call is TRBV6-1, the J call TRBJ2-2; TRBD1 agrees at 12 bases. This TCR derives from a human donor with non-small cell lung cancer. The chain's CDR3 is CASNAGTGGYGELFF. CDR3 coding DNA: TGTGCCAGCAATGCGGGGACAGGGGGCTACGGGGAGCTGTTTTTT.